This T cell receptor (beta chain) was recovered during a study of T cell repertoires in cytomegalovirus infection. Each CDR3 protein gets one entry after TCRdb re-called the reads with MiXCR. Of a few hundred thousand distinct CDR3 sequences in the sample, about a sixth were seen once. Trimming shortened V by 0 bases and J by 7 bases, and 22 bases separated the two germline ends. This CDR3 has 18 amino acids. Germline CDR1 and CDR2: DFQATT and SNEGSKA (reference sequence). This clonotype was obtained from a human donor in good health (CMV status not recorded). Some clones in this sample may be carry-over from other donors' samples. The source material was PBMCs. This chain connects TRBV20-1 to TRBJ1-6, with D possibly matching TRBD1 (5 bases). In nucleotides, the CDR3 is TGCAGTGCTAGAGATGGTCCAAACCAGGGCTTCGGCAATTCACCCCTCCACTTT. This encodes CSARDGPNQGFGNSPLHF.